Presented here are 10 T cell receptor beta chains from one specimen sequenced in a study of blood T cell repertoires in COVID-19 (TCRdb year 2020). The library was produced with the immunoSEQ multiplex PCR assay. Held by TCRdb, this immuneACCESS table contains in-frame sequences only and omits some clones. Under half of the omission traces to an unresolved V gene where checked; the cause of the rest is unknown. The sample includes over 55,000 clones, with approximately 88% observed a single time. The top ten constitute roughly a fifth of the sample. The sequencing sample was made of peripheral blood. Receptor source: a woman over 75 with acute or convalescent COVID-19.

The chain uses TRBV4-3 and TRBJ2-2, with 9 bases identical to TRBD2. This CDR3 is 21 amino acids long. Germline V gives CDR1 LGHNA, CDR2 YSLEER. The V gene end was trimmed by 0 bases and the J gene end by 0 bases; junction bases not matched to a gene: 14. The CDR3 DNA reads as TGCGCCAGCAGCCAAGATTACGGGACTAGCACTTACGACGCGAACACCGGGGAGCTGTTTTTT. Its protein product is CASSQDYGTSTYDANTGELFF.

Only one count was recorded for this clone. The chain employs TRBV5-4 and TRBJ1-4; no clear D gene. The CDR3 runs to 15 residues. The germline gives CDR1 SGHNT, CDR2 YYREEE (reference sequence). V was shortened by 0 bases and J by 0 bases, with 6 bases between the two germline ends. CDR3 nucleotide sequence: TGTGCCAGCAGCTTGGGTGGAGCAACTAATGAAAAACTGTTTTTT. It translates to CASSLGGATNEKLFF.

This chain connects TRBV1 to TRBJ2-6; no check of the table's D call, TRBD2, against the DNA was made. TRBV1 is a pseudogene segment. CDR3 size: 15 residues. The CDR3 region has the DNA TGCACCAGCCCGGGAGGGGACTCTGGGGCCAACGTCCTGACTTTC. The encoded protein is CTSPGGDSGANVLTF.

The J gene is TRBJ2-1, the V gene TRBV7-6; no reliable D call. The germline V and J ends were trimmed by 0 bases and 5 bases, with 14 bases remaining between them. Germline loops: CDR1 SGHVS, CDR2 FNYEAQ. The CDR3 is 16 amino acids. In DNA, the CDR3 is TGTGCCAGCAGCTTAGCCCGAGCTCCAAATAACAATGAGCAGTTCTTC. Protein: CASSLARAPNNNEQFF.

The V call is TRBV6-5, the J call TRBJ1-2; a possible D gene is TRBD1 (5 bases). Germline V CDR1 and CDR2: MNHEY, SVGAGI. Deletions cut 5 bases from V and 3 bases from J, with 13 bases between. The CDR3 runs to 14 residues. CDR3: CASSTPREDYGYTF. The CDR3 DNA reads TGTGCCAGCAGTACACCCAGGGAGGACTATGGCTACACCTTC.

The chain employs TRBV9 and TRBJ2-2; 8 nucleotides agree with TRBD2. The length of the CDR3 is 15 residues. Germline CDR1 reads SGDLS; CDR2 reads YYNGEE. The J segment lost 1 base and the V segment lost 1 base, leaving 0 bases of the junction unmatched. In nucleotides, the CDR3 is TGTGCCAGCAGCGTAACTAGCGGGAACACCGGGGAGCTGTTTTTT. Amino acids: CASSVTSGNTGELFF.

This clone is medium-sized (0.01 to 0.1%) in the sample. J is TRBJ2-1 and V is TRBV19, with 9 bases lining up with TRBD1. V dropped 6 bases and J dropped 6; count of bases not matched to a gene: 6. The CDR3 totals 14 residues. Germline values: CDR1 LNHDA, CDR2 SQIVND (reference sequence). CDR3 in DNA: TGTGCCAGTAGATCACAGGGGGCTGCCAATGAGCAGTTCTTC. Protein sequence: CASRSQGAANEQFF.

V and J are TRBV6-1 and TRBJ1-5; tentatively, D is TRBD1 (6 bases). Germline loops: CDR1 MNHNS, CDR2 SASEGT. V was clipped by 3 bases and J by 5 bases, with 14 bases between them. This CDR3 region has 15 residues. The CDR3 region has the DNA TGTGCCAGCAGTGAGGGGACACCTTTTTATCAGCCCCAGCATTTT. As protein: CASSEGTPFYQPQHF.

The rearrangement links TRBV7-6 to TRBJ2-7; the D gene is possibly TRBD2 (7 bases). This CDR3 spans 14 amino acids. Germline V gene lookup returns CDR1 SGHVS and CDR2 FNYEAQ. V dropped 8 bases and J dropped 2 bases, with 16 bases sitting between them. CDR3 residues: CASGVGGATYEQYF. DNA of the CDR3: TGTGCCAGCGGGGTAGGGGGGGCAACCTACGAGCAGTACTTC.

This clone was observed a few times. The rearrangement joins TRBV6-2 or TRBV6-3 to TRBJ1-1, with no clear D. The germline gives CDR1 MNHEY, CDR2 SVGEGT. The CDR3 is 14 amino acids. V lost 2 bases and J lost 8, with 15 bases in between. The CDR3 is CASSYPEPTGEAFF. Written as DNA, the CDR3 is TGTGCCAGCAGTTACCCCGAACCGACCGGGGAAGCTTTCTTT.